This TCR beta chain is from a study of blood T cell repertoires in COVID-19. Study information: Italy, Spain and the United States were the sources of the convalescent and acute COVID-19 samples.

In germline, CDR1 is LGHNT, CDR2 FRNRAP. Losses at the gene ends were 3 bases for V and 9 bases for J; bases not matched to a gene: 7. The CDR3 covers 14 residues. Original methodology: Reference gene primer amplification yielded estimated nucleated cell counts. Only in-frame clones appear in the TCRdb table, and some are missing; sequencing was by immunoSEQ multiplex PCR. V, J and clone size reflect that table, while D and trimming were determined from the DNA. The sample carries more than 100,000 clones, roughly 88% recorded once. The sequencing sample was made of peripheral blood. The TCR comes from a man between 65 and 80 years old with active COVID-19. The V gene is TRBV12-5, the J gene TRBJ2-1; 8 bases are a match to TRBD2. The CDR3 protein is CASGLSGSRGEQFF. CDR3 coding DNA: TGTGCTAGTGGTTTAAGCGGGAGCAGGGGTGAGCAGTTCTTC.